The 8 T cell receptor beta chains reported below all come from one sample, sequenced in a study of cytomegalovirus exposure and HLA in healthy donors (dated by TCRdb to about 2017). Libraries were built with the immunoSEQ multiplex PCR assay. For the multiplex PCR, a mixture combining 60 forward primers for TCR Vbeta segments and 13 reverse primers for TCR Jbeta segments was used. TCRdb carries this immuneACCESS record with in-frame sequences only. Its versions omit some clonotypes, under half of them owing to an unresolved V gene in the studies checked, with the rest unexplained. Across this sample there are some 200,000 clones, with under 85% seen only once. The leading ten clones occupy 1.5% to 2% of the sample. Sequenced input: PBMCs. These receptors all come from a man over 45 in good health and CMV-seronegative.

The genes are TRBV28 and TRBJ2-1; 10 bases align to TRBD2. The CDR3 sequence is 16 residues long. Germline CDR1 MDHEN, CDR2 SYDVKM. V lost 5 bases to trimming and J lost 5 bases; unmatched junction nucleotides: 9. Here the CDR3 reads CASSPPTSGTDNEQFF. CDR3 DNA: TGTGCCAGCAGTCCCCCCACTAGCGGGACCGACAATGAGCAGTTCTTC.

The sample holds one count of this clone. V gene TRBV7-3 combines with J gene TRBJ2-1; no definite D call. The V end lost 8 bases, the J end lost 4 bases, and 12 bases lay between the germline ends. Germline CDR1 reads SGHTA; CDR2 reads FQGTGA. The length of the CDR3 is 13 residues. This CDR3 is CASPPRLYNEQFF. Written as DNA, the CDR3 is TGTGCCAGCCCCCCCAGGTTATACAATGAGCAGTTCTTC.

This clone appeared a few times. This rearrangement joins TRBV28 to TRBJ2-6; possible D gene TRBD1, 5 bases. Trimming shortened V by 5 bases and J by 3 bases, and 8 bases separated the two germline ends. The CDR3 has 14 amino acids. From germline, CDR1 is MDHEN and CDR2 SYDVKM. This CDR3 is CASSQGSGANVLTF. DNA of the CDR3: TGTGCCAGCAGTCAGGGTAGTGGGGCCAACGTCCTGACTTTC. Drawing the rest from reference TRBV28 and TRBJ2-6, the complete variable domain is DVKVTQSSRYLVKRTGEKVFLECVQDMDHENMFWYRQDPGLGLRLIYFSYDVKMKEKGDIPEGYSVSREKKERFSLILESASTNQTSMYLCASSQGSGANVLTFGAGSRLTVL.

The rearrangement links TRBV10-3 to TRBJ2-7; TRBD1 agrees at 8 bases. The ends lost 2 bases at V and 6 bases at J; junction bases unmatched: 9. The CDR3 runs to 15 residues. CDR1 is ENHRY and CDR2 is SYGVKD in the germline V gene. CDR3 region: CAISEPRTGKREQYF. The CDR3 DNA reads TGTGCCATCAGTGAGCCGCGGACAGGGAAGCGCGAGCAGTACTTC.

The chain employs TRBV18 and TRBJ2-1; 11 nucleotides line up with TRBD2. The CDR3 spans 16 residues. V gave up 3 bases and J gave up 1 base; unmatched junction bases: 2. The germline gives CDR1 KGHSH, CDR2 LQKENI. CDR3 nucleotide sequence: TGTGCCAGCTCACCCTTAGCGGGGGGGTCCTACAATGAGCAGTTCTTC. This encodes CASSPLAGGSYNEQFF.

V is TRBV5-4 and J is TRBJ2-3; 10 nucleotides align to TRBD1. Germline V gene data show CDR1 as SGHNT and CDR2 as YYREEE (reference sequence). The CDR3 runs 18 residues. The J segment lost 4 bases and the V segment lost 4 bases, leaving 15 bases of the junction unmatched. CDR3 residues: CASSVKRLGQGFADTQYF. CDR3 DNA sequence: TGTGCCAGCAGCGTGAAGCGTCTGGGACAGGGGTTCGCAGATACGCAGTATTTT.

The rearrangement links TRBV19 to TRBJ2-5; D may be TRBD2 (7 bases). V lost 10 bases and J 4 bases, leaving 16 bases between the germline ends. Germline V lookup: CDR1 LNHDA, CDR2 SQIVND (reference sequence). This CDR3 comprises 13 residues. CDR3: CATRRGAGETQYF. The CDR3 bases are TGTGCCACCCGCCGGGGGGCTGGAGAGACCCAGTACTTC. Full variable domain (outside the CDR3, taken from reference TRBV19 and TRBJ2-5): DGGITQSPKYLFRKEGQNVTLSCEQNLNHDAMYWYRQDPGQGLRLIYYSQIVNDFQKGDIAEGYSVSREKKESFPLTVTSAQKNPTAFYLCATRRGAGETQYFGPGTRLLVL.

The V gene is TRBV5-1, the J gene TRBJ2-7; 9 bases fit TRBD1. The CDR3 extends over 15 amino acids. Trimming cost V 5 bases and J 3 bases; bases outside gene matches: 9. Germline-derived CDR1 and CDR2 are SGHRS and YFSETQ. The CDR3 DNA is TGCGCCAGCAGATGGGCCCCGACAGGGGGCTACGAGCAGTACTTC. Translated, it gives CASRWAPTGGYEQYF.